These 17 T cell receptor beta chains originate from one sample sequenced in a study of CD8+ T cells in alopecia areata. RNA was isolated and reverse transcribed to cDNA, the sequencing template. The data were produced by immunoSEQ multiplex PCR, yet TCRdb's version contains in-frame clones alone and is incomplete. The sample lists around 36,000 clones; nearly 55% were seen once. In a group of several patients, CD4+ cells were sorted into CD25+CD127- cells. The sample taken for sequencing was CD4+ Tregs sorted from blood. The receptors shown here come from a human donor with alopecia areata.

The CDR3 sequence is CASSLFVRLANTGELFF. The CDR3 region has the DNA TGCGCCAGCAGCTTGTTTGTGAGACTAGCGAACACCGGGGAGCTGTTTTTT. The chain joins TRBV5-1 to TRBJ2-2, with D tentatively TRBD2 (6 bases). CDR1 and CDR2 from the germline V gene are SGHRS and YFSETQ. Trimming removed 1 base at V and 0 bases at J, with 13 bases between. CDR3 length equals 17 residues.

The chain has TRBV14 and TRBJ2-1; a possible D gene is TRBD2 (5 bases). Germline lookup yields CDR1 SGHDN and CDR2 FVKESK. The V end lost 6 bases, the J end lost 10 bases, and 19 bases lay between the germline ends. The CDR3 covers 14 residues. CDR3 protein: CASSPLRLAGEQFF. The CDR3 bases are TGTGCCAGCAGTCCCCTACGGCTAGCCGGGGAGCAGTTCTTC.

This clone was counted once. The chain joins TRBV27 to TRBJ1-5; D gene uncertain. V was clipped by 2 bases and J by 2 bases, with 10 bases between them. Germline loops: CDR1 MNHEY, CDR2 SMNVEV (reference sequence). The CDR3 loop spans 15 amino acids. The CDR3 nucleotides read TGTGCCAGCAGTTTAGAAGGGTATGGCAATCAGCCCCAGCATTTT. The encoded protein is CASSLEGYGNQPQHF.

This rearrangement joins TRBV7-3 to TRBJ2-1, with D perhaps TRBD2 (6 bases). Germline-derived CDR1 and CDR2 are SGHTA and FQGTGA. The CDR3 is 16 amino acids. V shed 5 bases and J shed 2 bases, with 16 bases lying between them. CDR3 sequence: CASSTTAGRTYNEQFF. The DNA for the CDR3 is TGTGCCAGCAGCACGACCGCGGGACGAACCTACAATGAGCAGTTCTTC.

This sequence joins TRBV7-9 and TRBJ1-1; D remains unclear. Per germline, CDR1 SEHNR and CDR2 FQNEAQ (reference sequence). Trimming pared 5 bases from V and 1 base from J, leaving 8 bases between. The CDR3 totals 13 residues. This CDR3 is CASSRPPNTEAFF. CDR3 bases: TGTGCCAGCAGCCGACCCCCGAACACTGAAGCTTTCTTT.

This chain uses TRBV7-3 with TRBJ2-1, with TRBD2 as a possible D gene (6 bases). V lost 4 bases and J lost 7, with 14 bases in between. Germline V gene sequence: CDR1 SGHTA, CDR2 FQGTGA. This CDR3 contains 14 residues. The CDR3 reads CASSSELATNEQFF. The CDR3 region has the DNA TGTGCCAGCAGCTCGGAACTAGCTACAAATGAGCAGTTCTTC.

V is TRBV7-2 and J is TRBJ1-1; no reliable D call. From germline, CDR1 is SGHTA and CDR2 FQGNSA. The CDR3 is 14 amino acids. V was clipped by 5 bases and J by 0 bases, with 10 bases between them. This CDR3 reads CASSPGLLNTEAFF. The CDR3 DNA reads as TGTGCCAGCAGCCCCGGACTCCTGAACACTGAAGCTTTCTTT.

The chain recombines TRBV4-3 with TRBJ2-1; D possibly corresponds to TRBD1 (5 bases). The CDR3 length is 16 residues. Germline V CDR1 and CDR2: LGHNA, YSLEER. Trimming shortened V by 3 bases and J by 8 bases, and 20 bases separated the two germline ends. The CDR3 DNA is TGCGCCAGCAGCCAGGCTGTTGCCCTTCAGGGCCATGAGCAGTTCTTC. Translated: CASSQAVALQGHEQFF.

The CDR3 region has the DNA TGTGCCAGCAGCTTGAACGGGGCCGCGGGGGGCGCCGAGCAGTACTTC. This sequence encodes CASSLNGAAGGAEQYF. The chain joins TRBV5-6 to TRBJ2-7; TRBD2 agrees at 8 bases. Unmatched junction bases numbered 12, after V lost 1 base and J lost 6 bases. The CDR3 contains 16 residues. Germline loops: CDR1 SGHDT, CDR2 YYEEEE.

The rearrangement links TRBV11-2 to TRBJ2-2, with a weak D call TRBD2 (5 bases). This CDR3 is 15 amino acids long. V lost 2 bases to trimming and J lost 3 bases, with 10 bases between them. Germline assignment: CDR1 SGHAT and CDR2 FQNNGV. Written as DNA, the CDR3 is TGTGCCAGCAGCTTAAGAGGGCCCGACACCGGGGAGCTGTTTTTT. It translates to CASSLRGPDTGELFF.

CDR3 bases: TGTGCCAGCAGCTTAAACCCGGGGGGCTCTGAGCAGTACTTC. It is translated as CASSLNPGGSEQYF. This chain uses TRBV7-3 with TRBJ2-7, with D tentatively TRBD2 (7 bases). Per germline, CDR1 SGHTA and CDR2 FQGTGA. V dropped 1 base and J dropped 7 bases, with 14 bases sitting between them. The CDR3 covers 14 residues.

DNA for the CDR3: TGTGCCAGCAGCCTCGGGACTAGCGGGCCAGGGGGGGGAGAGACCCAGTACTTC. Translating gives CASSLGTSGPGGGETQYF. The chain uses TRBV5-4 and TRBJ2-5; 12 positions agree with TRBD2. The CDR3 length is 18 residues. After removal of 4 bases from V and 4 bases from J, the junction contained 14 bases not matched to a gene. Germline V gene sequence: CDR1 SGHNT, CDR2 YYREEE (reference sequence).

The chain carries TRBV18 and TRBJ2-1; 8 nucleotides match TRBD2. This CDR3 has 15 residues. Germline CDR1 is KGHSH and CDR2 is LQKENI. Germline trimming cut 1 base from V and 3 bases from J; bases unmatched to any gene: 2. In DNA, the CDR3 is TGTGCCAGCTCACCACTTGCGGGAGGCTACAATGAGCAGTTCTTC. It specifies CASSPLAGGYNEQFF.

The genes are TRBV6-5 and TRBJ2-2; weak D call: TRBD1 (5 bases). The CDR3 length is 14 residues. The V gene's germline CDR1 is MNHEY and CDR2 SVGAGI. V lost 2 bases to trimming and J lost 1 base, with 5 bases between them. The CDR3, as DNA: TGTGCCAGCAGTTACCAGGGGAACACCGGGGAGCTGTTTTTT. This sequence encodes CASSYQGNTGELFF.

This clone turned up a few times. The chain has TRBV7-2 and TRBJ2-7; 7 positions match TRBD1. The CDR3 is 11 residues long. Looked up from germline, CDR1 is SGHTA and CDR2 is FQGNSA. Trimming removed 5 bases from V and 6 bases from J; junction bases left unmatched: 1. The CDR3 spells CASSRQGEQYF. CDR3 nucleotide sequence: TGTGCCAGCAGCCGACAGGGCGAGCAGTACTTC.

This clone was counted only a few times. The genes are TRBV7-8 and TRBJ1-1; 9 bases line up with TRBD1. Germline CDR1 is SGHVS and CDR2 is FQNEAQ. V was pared by 5 bases and J by 0 bases, with 13 bases of the junction left unmatched. This CDR3 contains 18 residues. The CDR3 is CASSARQGGVRMNTEAFF. CDR3 nucleotide sequence: TGTGCCAGCAGCGCAAGACAGGGGGGAGTTAGAATGAACACTGAAGCTTTCTTT.

In this sample, this clone turned up a few times. The junction does not match germline at one end; this may be a read error. CDR3 in amino acids: CASSLNPGEYPSF. The CDR3, as DNA: TGTGCCAGCAGCTTAAACCCGGGGGAGTATCCGAGTTTC. V gene TRBV7-2 combines with J gene TRBJ2-7; perhaps TRBD2 as D (6 bases). This CDR3 spans 13 amino acids. In germline, CDR1 is SGHTA, CDR2 FQGNSA.